The 30 T cell receptor beta chains listed next were all sequenced from one sample in a study of cytomegalovirus exposure and HLA in healthy donors. Data came from immunoSEQ multiplex PCR; TCRdb stores just in-frame clones and leaves some out. The sample gives 250,000 to 350,000 clones, roughly 90% of which show up once; 1% to 1.5% is in the top ten. Source material: PBMCs. These receptors originate from a woman in her twenties or thirties in good health and CMV-seropositive.

This rearrangement joins TRBV7-9 to TRBJ2-7; tentatively, D is TRBD1 (5 bases). Germline V gives CDR1 SEHNR, CDR2 FQNEAQ (reference sequence). V was clipped by 5 bases and J by 1 base, with 9 bases between them. The length of the CDR3 is 13 residues. DNA for the CDR3: TGTGCCAGCAGCACACAGGCGTCCTACGAGCAGTACTTC. This gives the protein CASSTQASYEQYF.

This sequence joins TRBV9 and TRBJ2-1; no firm D call. CDR3 length equals 16 residues. CDR1 and CDR2 from the germline V gene are SGDLS and YYNGEE. The V and J ends lost 0 bases and 0 bases respectively, with 10 bases between them. The CDR3 DNA sequence: TGTGCCAGCAGCGTAGCTCGCCTCGGCTCCTACAATGAGCAGTTCTTC. Translation gives CASSVARLGSYNEQFF.

This chain connects TRBV29-1 to TRBJ2-2, with a possible D match to TRBD1 (5 bases). Germline V gene sequence: CDR1 SQVTM, CDR2 ANQGSEA. V lost 8 bases to trimming and J lost 2 bases, with 15 bases between them. The CDR3 covers 14 residues. Here the CDR3 DNA reads TGCAGCATAGGGGTAGGGGTCAACACCGGGGAGCTGTTTTTT. As protein: CSIGVGVNTGELFF.

A few counts support this clone. This chain uses TRBV5-1 with TRBJ1-5; D gene unclear. The CDR3 length is 13 residues. Germline CDR1 is SGHRS and CDR2 is YFSETQ. Between the trimmed V and J ends, which lost 0 bases and 8 bases, there was a span of 9 bases. CDR3 sequence: CASSLAPFEPQHF. The CDR3 bases are TGCGCCAGCAGCTTGGCGCCCTTTGAGCCCCAGCATTTT. The full variable domain, rest sourced from reference TRBV5-1 and TRBJ1-5, is KAGVTQTPRYLIKTRGQQVTLSCSPISGHRSVSWYQQTPGQGLQFLFEYFSETQRNKGNFPGRFSGRQFSNSRSEMNVSTLELGDSALYLCASSLAPFEPQHFGDGTRLSIL.

This clone was picked up one time. This rearrangement joins TRBV6-6 to TRBJ1-5, with D unresolved. The CDR3 runs to 13 residues. CDR1 is MNHNY, CDR2 SVGAGI, per germline (reference sequence). The V end was cut by 7 bases, the J end by 0 bases, with 7 bases between. The CDR3 is CASIPPSNQPQHF. The DNA of the CDR3 is TGTGCCAGCATCCCTCCTAGCAATCAGCCCCAGCATTTT.

The CDR3 region has the DNA TGTGCCAGTAGAGGGACAGGGTCGAGTTCAAGCAATCAGCCCCAGCATTTT. This encodes CASRGTGSSSSNQPQHF. This chain connects TRBV19 to TRBJ1-5, with 9 bases fitting TRBD1. Germline-derived CDR1 and CDR2 are LNHDA and SQIVND (reference sequence). J gave up 1 base and V 6 bases, and 10 bases lay outside the gene matches. The CDR3 runs 17 residues.

The genes are TRBV5-6 and TRBJ2-2, with 7 positions matching TRBD1. The V gene end was trimmed by 0 bases and the J gene end by 3 bases; junction bases not matched to a gene: 5. This CDR3 is built from 16 residues. Germline CDR1 reads SGHDT; CDR2 reads YYEEEE. The CDR3 DNA sequence: TGTGCCAGCAGCTTGGATCGGGACAGAGACACCGGGGAGCTGTTTTTT. Translating it yields CASSLDRDRDTGELFF.

The J gene is TRBJ2-1, the V gene TRBV11-3; 13 bases align to TRBD2. V was pared by 5 bases and J by 0 bases, with 4 bases of the junction left unmatched. CDR1 and CDR2 from the germline V gene are SGHNT and YENEEA. This CDR3 is built from 17 residues. CDR3 loop: CASSQGLAGSSYNEQFF. Written as DNA, the CDR3 is TGTGCCAGCAGCCAGGGACTAGCGGGATCCTCCTACAATGAGCAGTTCTTC.

The CDR3 here is CAISEGLAGGDTQYF. The CDR3 DNA reads TGTGCCATCAGTGAGGGCCTAGCGGGGGGAGATACGCAGTATTTT. The V call is TRBV10-3, the J call TRBJ2-3; 11 bases match TRBD2. Unmatched junction bases numbered 3, after V lost 2 bases and J lost 5 bases. The V gene's germline CDR1 is ENHRY and CDR2 SYGVKD. The CDR3 length is 15 residues.

This clone was detected only a few times. The chain joins TRBV27 to TRBJ2-7, with D perhaps being TRBD1 or TRBD2 (5 bases each). The CDR3 runs 15 residues. V lost 10 bases and J 3 bases, leaving 22 bases between the germline ends. CDR1 and CDR2 (germline): MNHEY, SMNVEV (reference sequence). The CDR3 DNA reads TGTGCCACCGTGCGCCCTACCGGGACGGGCTACGAGCAGTACTTC. It specifies CATVRPTGTGYEQYF.

V is TRBV28 and J is TRBJ1-4; the match to TRBD1 covers 7 bases. V shed 3 bases and J 4 bases; nucleotides not matched to a gene: 17. The germline CDR1 and CDR2 sequences are MDHEN and SYDVKM. The CDR3 loop spans 19 amino acids. The CDR3 loop reads CASSFRLRPLTGINEKLFF. CDR3 nucleotides: TGTGCCAGCAGTTTCAGACTCAGGCCACTGACAGGGATTAATGAAAAACTGTTTTTT.

The chain couples TRBV23-1 to TRBJ2-7, with 7 bases that match TRBD2. TRBV23-1 is designated an ORF whose function remains uncertain. The CDR3 runs to 22 residues. The V and J ends lost 4 bases and 1 base, in that order; junction bases with no gene match: 28. Here the CDR3 DNA reads TGCGCCAGCAGTCTCCCGGGGTCGGAGGGTGGTTTACCGGGGGGTATGTCCTACGAGCAGTACTTC. Protein sequence: CASSLPGSEGGLPGGMSYEQYF.

The chain links TRBV4-1 to TRBJ2-7; 8 nucleotides line up with TRBD2. CDR3 length equals 15 residues. CDR1 and CDR2 (germline): MGHRA, YSYEKL. After removal of 4 bases from V and 1 base from J, the junction contained 6 bases not matched to a gene. The CDR3 reads CASSPAGGPSYEQYF. As DNA, the CDR3 is TGCGCCAGCAGCCCCGCGGGGGGCCCTTCCTACGAGCAGTACTTC.

V usage is TRBV5-1 and J usage is TRBJ2-5; D perhaps matches TRBD2 (5 bases). V lost 4 bases and J 2 bases, leaving 12 bases between the germline ends. This CDR3 contains 14 residues. Per the germline V gene, CDR1 is SGHRS and CDR2 is YFSETQ. Here the CDR3 DNA reads TGCGCCAGCAGCGCCTCGGGGATGCAAGAGACCCAGTACTTC. Protein sequence: CASSASGMQETQYF.

The rearrangement joins TRBV7-2 to TRBJ1-1; D gene uncertain. V lost 5 bases, J lost 6 bases, and 25 bases lay in between. The germline V gene has CDR1 SGHTA and CDR2 FQGNSA. The length of the CDR3 is 17 residues. Here the CDR3 reads CASSPGSAGTTFPEAFF. The DNA for the CDR3 is TGTGCCAGCAGCCCGGGTTCGGCAGGAACGACCTTCCCTGAAGCTTTCTTT.

The chain has TRBV2 and TRBJ2-1; 9 positions agree with TRBD2. Germline CDR1 SNHLY, CDR2 FYNNEI. V lost 7 bases, J lost 6 bases, and 10 bases stayed unmatched. The CDR3 is made up of 15 amino acids. CDR3 sequence reads: CASTQNLAGTNEQFF. CDR3 in DNA: TGTGCCAGCACCCAAAATCTAGCGGGGACCAATGAGCAGTTCTTC.

The gene calls are TRBV7-2 and TRBJ1-2; no clear D gene. This CDR3 comprises 13 residues. V was trimmed by 3 bases and J by 2 bases, leaving 7 bases between them. In germline, CDR1 is SGHTA, CDR2 FQGNSA. In DNA form, the CDR3 reads TGTGCCAGCAGCTTTAATGACAACTATGGCTACACCTTC. This encodes CASSFNDNYGYTF.

The chain recombines TRBV12-5 with TRBJ2-1; possibly TRBD1 or TRBD2 for D (5 bases each). CDR1 LGHNT and CDR2 FRNRAP come from the germline V gene. Trimming stripped 1 base from V and 8 bases from J, with 9 bases between. The CDR3 has 13 residues. DNA for the CDR3: TGTGCTAGTGGTTTGGGAGGGGTGGATGAGCAGTTCTTC. Its translation: CASGLGGVDEQFF.

This chain links TRBV7-2 with TRBJ2-5; D remains ambiguous. CDR1 is SGHTA, CDR2 FQGNSA, per germline. The CDR3 contains 13 residues. V lost 2 bases and J 1 base, leaving 5 bases between the germline ends. The CDR3 DNA sequence: TGTGCCAGCAGCTTAAGGGTCCAAGAGACCCAGTACTTC. Protein: CASSLRVQETQYF.

This rearrangement joins TRBV5-6 to TRBJ1-2; 8 bases line up with TRBD1. CDR3 length: 14 residues. With 0 bases clipped from V and 7 bases from J, the junction kept 5 bases outside the gene matches. Germline V gene sequence: CDR1 SGHDT, CDR2 YYEEEE. The chain's CDR3 is CASSLVRTGSGYTF. The CDR3 DNA is TGTGCCAGCAGCTTGGTTCGGACAGGGAGTGGCTACACCTTC.

CDR3 in amino acids: CASSRTGGDGYTF. The CDR3 region has the DNA TGTGCCAGCAGCAGGACAGGGGGCGATGGCTACACCTTC. The rearrangement links TRBV5-4 to TRBJ1-2; 11 bases align to TRBD1. The CDR3 length is 13 residues. Germline CDR1 SGHNT, CDR2 YYREEE (reference sequence). J lost 6 bases, V lost 4 bases, and 2 bases had no gene match.

The chain carries TRBV5-1 and TRBJ2-5; no clear D. This CDR3 has 11 amino acids. Trimming shortened V by 7 bases and J by 0 bases, and 4 bases separated the two germline ends. Per the germline V gene, CDR1 is SGHRS and CDR2 is YFSETQ. The CDR3 loop is CASGYQETQYF. In nucleotides, the CDR3 is TGCGCCAGCGGGTACCAAGAGACCCAGTACTTC. Combining the CDR3 with reference TRBV5-1 and TRBJ2-5 gives the whole variable domain KAGVTQTPRYLIKTRGQQVTLSCSPISGHRSVSWYQQTPGQGLQFLFEYFSETQRNKGNFPGRFSGRQFSNSRSEMNVSTLELGDSALYLCASGYQETQYFGPGTRLLVL.

The chain is built from TRBV5-4 and TRBJ1-1; D is unresolved. The CDR3 is 13 amino acids. Trimming shortened V by 2 bases and J by 4 bases, and 9 bases separated the two germline ends. The germline CDR1 and CDR2 sequences are SGHNT and YYREEE (reference sequence). CDR3 protein: CASSFSVGTEAFF. CDR3 coding DNA: TGTGCCAGCAGCTTCTCGGTAGGCACTGAAGCTTTCTTT.

The chain has TRBV7-6 and TRBJ2-6; 7 positions match TRBD1. This CDR3 is 15 amino acids long. In germline, CDR1 is SGHVS, CDR2 FNYEAQ. J was trimmed by 2 bases and V by 5 bases; bases with no gene match: 3. The CDR3 DNA reads TGTGCCAGCAGCCAGACAGGGCCTGGGGCCAACGTCCTGACTTTC. As protein: CASSQTGPGANVLTF.

The chain uses TRBV27 and TRBJ1-1; D not resolved. This CDR3 is built from 14 residues. The germline gives CDR1 MNHEY, CDR2 SMNVEV (reference sequence). Trimming pared 5 bases from V and 3 bases from J, leaving 13 bases between. The CDR3 DNA is TGTGCCAGCAGTCCCTGGGTGGTGGACACTGAAGCTTTCTTT. It specifies CASSPWVVDTEAFF.

V is TRBV28 and J is TRBJ1-1; D possibly corresponds to TRBD1 (5 bases). Per germline, CDR1 MDHEN and CDR2 SYDVKM. V was pared by 4 bases and J by 0 bases, with 15 bases between. The CDR3 loop spans 16 amino acids. The DNA of the CDR3 is TGTGCCAGCAGTTCCGGGACCACCACCATGAACACTGAAGCTTTCTTT. Translating gives CASSSGTTTMNTEAFF.

The chain combines TRBV10-2 with TRBJ1-1; D might be TRBD1 (6 bases). From germline, CDR1 is WSHSY and CDR2 SAAADI. The CDR3 consists of 15 residues. V was clipped by 6 bases and J by 7 bases, with 21 bases between them. The DNA of the CDR3 is TGCGCCAGCAGCGACACCCGTGGACAGACGATTGAAGCTTTCTTT. It specifies CASSDTRGQTIEAFF.

This clone was detected only once. The gene calls are TRBV4-2 and TRBJ1-3; 7 bases map to TRBD1. V lost 2 bases to trimming and J lost 2 bases; unmatched junction nucleotides: 3. Germline CDR1 is LGHNA and CDR2 is YNFKEQ. The CDR3 is 15 amino acids. This CDR3 reads CASSQKQGPGNTIYF. As DNA, the CDR3 is TGTGCCAGCAGCCAAAAACAGGGGCCTGGAAACACCATATATTTT.

V gene TRBV19 combines with J gene TRBJ2-3, with D uncertain. Germline CDR1 is LNHDA and CDR2 is SQIVND (reference sequence). The CDR3 is 15 amino acids. Trimming stripped 5 bases from V and 7 bases from J, with 19 bases between. CDR3 sequence reads: CASSPSGREFHTQYF. The CDR3 DNA sequence: TGTGCCAGTAGTCCCTCAGGAAGGGAATTCCATACGCAGTATTTT. Complete variable domain (other parts from reference TRBV19 and TRBJ2-3): DGGITQSPKYLFRKEGQNVTLSCEQNLNHDAMYWYRQDPGQGLRLIYYSQIVNDFQKGDIAEGYSVSREKKESFPLTVTSAQKNPTAFYLCASSPSGREFHTQYFGPGTRLTVL.

The rearrangement joins TRBV6-5 to TRBJ1-2, with D possibly matching TRBD1 (5 bases). Trimming left V 6 bases short and J 5 bases short, with 13 bases between. This CDR3 is 13 amino acids long. Germline V gene sequence: CDR1 MNHEY, CDR2 SVGAGI. The CDR3 is CASSPSWGYGYTF. The CDR3 bases are TGTGCCAGCAGCCCCTCCTGGGGGTATGGCTACACCTTC.